This section outlines one T cell receptor beta chain sequence together with its context. Its antigen is currently unknown. These data belong to a study of shared clonotypes between healthy human individuals. Study-level background: CD4 naive and memory got three plates each, CD8 naive two, CD8 memory one. Regarding the study as a whole: An anticipated effect of sequencing depth on clonotype sharing among donors was recognized.

Healthy HIV-negative adults with no recent acute infections or vaccinations were recruited as donors. CDR1 is SGHAT and CDR2 is FQNNGV in the germline V gene. The V gene lost 2 bases and the J gene lost 1 base, with 9 bases spanning the gap. This CDR3 region has 15 residues. Over several immunoSEQ plates, each subset's genomic DNA was distributed in even portions. Data came from immunoSEQ multiplex PCR; TCRdb stores just in-frame clones and leaves some out. The sample lists some 2.1 million clones; 85% to 95% were seen once. The V gene is TRBV11-2, the J gene TRBJ1-3; D is unclear. This receptor was identified in a man between 18 and 29 years old in good health. Sample: naive CD4+ T cells sorted from blood. The subset: CD45RA+ positively selected. In DNA, the CDR3 is TGTGCCAGCAGCTTATGGGCGGTGTCTGGAAACACCATATATTTT. This sequence encodes CASSLWAVSGNTIYF.